A single sample gave rise to the 23 T cell receptor beta chains below, sequenced in a study of prognosis after radiotherapy for stage I lung cancer. From genomic DNA, two-round multiplex PCR was used to amplify TCR beta CDR3. Primers were specific to each TRBV and TRBJ gene in first-round PCR. One entry per CDR3 protein results from TCRdb running MiXCR on the multiplex PCR reads. The table lists about 28,000 distinct CDR3 sequences, just over 45% of them singletons. The sequencing here drew on PBMCs, taken before or after stereotactic body radiation therapy (not recorded which). The receptors derive from a donor aged 50 or older with non-small cell lung cancer.

This sequence joins TRBV3-1 and TRBJ2-2, with 10 positions matching TRBD1. The CDR3 is 16 residues long. The ends lost 3 bases at V and 7 bases at J; junction bases unmatched: 8. Looked up from germline, CDR1 is LGHDT and CDR2 is YNNKEL (reference sequence). In nucleotides, the CDR3 is TGTGCCAGCAGCCATGGGACAGGGGTCGGTGGCGGGGAGCTGTTTTTT. Its translation is CASSHGTGVGGGELFF.

The chain has TRBV20-1 and TRBJ2-7; D is possibly TRBD1 (5 bases). The CDR3 runs to 12 residues. Trimming removed 4 bases from V and 3 bases from J, with 10 bases in between. Germline V gene lookup returns CDR1 DFQATT and CDR2 SNEGSKA (reference sequence). The CDR3 spells CSAIGQGYEQYF. For the CDR3, the DNA is TGCAGTGCTATTGGGCAGGGCTACGAGCAGTACTTC.

The chain is built from TRBV7-6 and TRBJ2-5, with D unclear. Trimming removed 4 bases from V and 5 bases from J, with 8 bases in between. The CDR3 covers 12 residues. Germline loops: CDR1 SGHVS, CDR2 FNYEAQ. The CDR3 region has the DNA TGTGCCAGCAGCTCCCCCAGGGAGACCCAGTACTTC. Its protein product is CASSSPRETQYF.

This clonotype was counted a single time. V usage is TRBV6-1 and J usage is TRBJ2-1, with D possibly matching TRBD1 (6 bases). The V gene's germline CDR1 is MNHNS and CDR2 SASEGT. Trimming took off 11 bases at V and 5 bases at J, with 22 bases between the two ends. This CDR3 is 15 amino acids long. Here the CDR3 reads CAASTPNRDNNEQFF. DNA of the CDR3: TGTGCCGCCTCCACCCCCAACAGGGATAACAATGAGCAGTTCTTC.

This clonotype was seen at least ten times. This sequence joins TRBV30 and TRBJ1-5; D not certain. The CDR3 runs 14 residues. The V end was cut by 2 bases, the J end by 5 bases, with 13 bases between. The V gene's germline CDR1 is GTSNPN and CDR2 SVGIG (reference sequence). CDR3 amino acids: CAWSFSVGDQPQHF. CDR3 nucleotide sequence: TGTGCCTGGAGTTTTTCAGTGGGCGATCAGCCCCAGCATTTT.

The chain employs TRBV12-3 or TRBV12-4 and TRBJ1-1, with 7 positions matching TRBD1. V shed 5 bases and J 7 bases; nucleotides not matched to a gene: 4. This CDR3 region has 12 residues. CDR3 amino acids: CASSPRTGEAFF. The CDR3 DNA reads as TGTGCCAGCAGTCCCCGGACAGGTGAAGCTTTCTTT.

J is TRBJ2-1 and V is TRBV11-2; 7 bases are a match to TRBD2. The CDR3 loop spans 15 amino acids. V trimming: 5 bases; J trimming: 4 bases; junction bases outside the gene matches: 8. Germline lookup yields CDR1 SGHAT and CDR2 FQNNGV. In nucleotides, the CDR3 is TGTGCCAGCAGCCTCATGGGAGGGACTTACAATGAGCAGTTCTTC. It encodes CASSLMGGTYNEQFF.

The chain joins TRBV29-1 to TRBJ2-7, with a possible D match to TRBD2 (6 bases). The CDR3 is made up of 14 amino acids. CDR1 is SQVTM, CDR2 ANQGSEA, per germline. In DNA form, the CDR3 reads TGCAGTGGCGTACCTGGAGGGGAGCCCTACGAGCAGTACTTC. As protein: CSGVPGGEPYEQYF.

Details on this clonotype: A much larger clone differs by one base, so this may be a read error. The chain is built from TRBV2 and TRBJ1-2, with D perhaps TRBD1 (6 bases). Germline assignment: CDR1 SNHLY and CDR2 FYNNEI. Between the trimmed V and J ends, which lost 8 bases and 4 bases, there was a span of 20 bases. The CDR3 is made up of 15 amino acids. CDR3 sequence (DNA): TGTGCCAGCGGTGTGGATGATGGACAGATCTATGGCTACACCTTC. Its protein is CASGVDDGQIYGYTF.

In this sample, this clonotype is medium-sized (0.01 to 0.1%). The J gene is TRBJ1-6, the V gene TRBV11-2; D is ambiguous. Per germline, CDR1 SGHAT and CDR2 FQNNGV. V lost 3 bases, J lost 8 bases, and 11 bases lay in between. The CDR3 has 14 amino acids. This CDR3 is CASSLVTRHSPLHF. CDR3 coding DNA: TGTGCCAGCAGCTTGGTCACTCGGCATTCACCCCTCCACTTT.

Regarding this clonotype: Only one base separates this from a far larger clonotype, so it likely reflects a read error. V and J are TRBV6-9 and TRBJ2-3; TRBD1 agrees at 7 bases. The CDR3 consists of 14 residues. Germline V gene lookup returns CDR1 MNHGY and CDR2 SVAAGI. Germline trimming cut 3 bases from V and 5 bases from J; bases unmatched to any gene: 5. CDR3 bases: TGTGCCAGCAGTTACCCGGGACAGATAGATACGCAGTATTTT. This encodes CASSYPGQIDTQYF.

The chain combines TRBV6-2 or TRBV6-3 with TRBJ2-7, with D possibly TRBD2 on 5 matching bases. CDR3 length: 12 amino acids. Looked up from germline, CDR1 is MNHEY and CDR2 is SVGEGT. Trimming removed 0 bases from V and 8 bases from J, with 8 bases in between. The CDR3 is CASSYSTGKQYF. The CDR3 nucleotides are TGTGCCAGCAGTTACTCGACGGGAAAGCAGTACTTC.

The rearrangement joins TRBV27 to TRBJ2-5, with TRBD1 identical over 10 bases. From germline, CDR1 is MNHEY and CDR2 SMNVEV (reference sequence). V lost 6 bases and J lost 5; bases outside the gene matches: 9. This CDR3 is 15 amino acids long. CDR3 in amino acids: CASSSGTGVAETQYF. The CDR3 bases are TGTGCCAGCAGCTCGGGGACAGGGGTCGCGGAGACCCAGTACTTC.

This clonotype was counted ten times or more. The V gene is TRBV20-1, the J gene TRBJ2-1, with 7 positions matching TRBD2. V shed 0 bases, J shed 3 bases, and the junction held 2 bases outside the gene matches. CDR3 size: 14 residues. Germline-derived CDR1 and CDR2 are DFQATT and SNEGSKA (reference sequence). The CDR3 sequence: CSARDTSVYNEQFF. The CDR3 nucleotides are TGCAGTGCTAGAGATACTAGCGTCTACAATGAGCAGTTCTTC.

Note on this clonotype: A far larger clone is one base from this, pointing to a likely read error. The chain links TRBV7-2 to TRBJ2-3; D uncertain. The germline gives CDR1 SGHTA, CDR2 FQGNSA. The V gene lost 2 bases and the J gene lost 5 bases, with 8 bases spanning the gap. The CDR3 covers 13 residues. CDR3 sequence (DNA): TGTGCCAGCAGCTTACAGAGTATAGATACGCAGTATTTT. It yields the protein CASSLQSIDTQYF.

This clonotype was seen ten or more times. The V and J genes are TRBV20-1 and TRBJ2-5, with 7 positions matching TRBD2. This CDR3 has 19 amino acids. CDR1 is DFQATT and CDR2 is SNEGSKA in the germline V gene (reference sequence). After removal of 3 bases from V and 1 base from J, the junction contained 20 bases not matched to a gene. CDR3 in amino acids: CSASGIGAAGEIPQETQYF. CDR3 nucleotide sequence: TGCAGTGCTAGCGGTATAGGGGCTGCGGGGGAGATACCCCAAGAGACCCAGTACTTC.

The chain carries TRBV27 and TRBJ2-3; TRBD1 agrees at 8 bases. Germline V lookup: CDR1 MNHEY, CDR2 SMNVEV (reference sequence). V was clipped by 7 bases and J by 6 bases; unmatched bases: 6. The CDR3 is 13 amino acids. This CDR3 is CASISRQGDTQYF. The CDR3 DNA reads as TGTGCCAGCATCTCTCGACAGGGGGATACGCAGTATTTT.

This clonotype is labeled as medium-sized. J is TRBJ2-3 and V is TRBV6-2 or TRBV6-3, with D tentatively TRBD1 (6 bases). Per germline, CDR1 MNHEY and CDR2 SVGEGT. V dropped 5 bases and J dropped 4 bases, with 13 bases sitting between them. This CDR3 comprises 14 residues. The CDR3 sequence: CASSRTGTPDTQYF. The CDR3 DNA reads as TGTGCCAGCAGTCGAACAGGGACCCCAGATACGCAGTATTTT.

Worth noting for this clonotype: A junction end diverges from the germline sequence, so it may reflect a read error. The chain combines TRBV7-7 with TRBJ2-5, with 7 bases lining up with TRBD1. CDR3 size: 13 residues. Per the germline V gene, CDR1 is SSHAT and CDR2 is FNYEAQ (reference sequence). CDR3 sequence: CASSLGTVETHYF. CDR3 nucleotide sequence: TGTGCTAGCAGCCTCGGGACAGTCGAGACCCATTACTTC.

The J gene is TRBJ2-3, the V gene TRBV24-1; unclear D gene. This CDR3 comprises 14 residues. Germline V gene lookup returns CDR1 KGHDR and CDR2 SFDVKD. Trimming removed 6 bases from V and 4 bases from J, with 13 bases in between. This CDR3 reads CATSLRVGADTQYF. The CDR3, as DNA: TGTGCCACCAGTTTGCGAGTGGGCGCAGATACGCAGTATTTT.

Notes on this clonotype: A read error is possible here, since a much larger clone lies one base away. The chain combines TRBV6-2 or TRBV6-3 with TRBJ2-4; 7 positions match TRBD2. Germline assignment: CDR1 MNHEY and CDR2 SVGEGT. The CDR3 sequence is 17 residues long. J was trimmed by 8 bases and V by 2 bases; bases with no gene match: 15. Here the CDR3 DNA reads TGTGCCAGCAGTTACGGGACTAACGGGAGCCAAAATGACATTCAGTACTTC. Translating it yields CASSYGTNGSQNDIQYF.

As regards this clonotype: At one end, the junction sequence differs from germline, possibly due to a read error. The CDR3 here is CSDRVGTSTDTQYF. The DNA for the CDR3 is TGCAGTGATAGAGTGGGTACTAGCACAGATACGCAGTATTTT. The chain links TRBV20-1 to TRBJ2-3; the D is unclear. The CDR3 extends over 14 amino acids. Germline CDR1 is DFQATT and CDR2 is SNEGSKA (reference sequence).

By share of the sample, this clonotype is medium-sized. The chain carries TRBV6-9 and TRBJ2-2; the D gene is possibly TRBD2 (6 bases). Germline CDR1 is MNHGY and CDR2 is SVAAGI. Trimming removed 3 bases at V and 13 bases at J, with 15 bases between. The CDR3 length is 13 residues. Here the CDR3 reads CASSYGTSQVLFF. The CDR3 DNA reads as TGTGCCAGCAGTTACGGAACTAGCCAGGTGCTGTTTTTT.